The 15 T cell receptor beta chains in this list originate from one sample, sequenced in a study of glioma-infiltrating T cells. The iRepertoire nested amplicon-rescue multiplex PCR amplified TCR alpha and beta CDR3s from RNA. TCRdb re-derived calls from the multiplex PCR reads in MiXCR, one entry per CDR3 protein. The repertoire holds 300,000 to 400,000 distinct CDR3 sequences, with less than 50% as singletons. The sample comprised glioma tissue, nonneoplastic brain tissue, or PBMCs (not recorded which). Every receptor here comes from a human donor with low-grade glioma or glioblastoma, undergoing nonglioma brain surgery, or in good health (not recorded which).

At least ten counts were recorded for this clonotype. The V and J genes are TRBV20-1 and TRBJ1-4; no clear D. Germline V CDR1 and CDR2: DFQATT, SNEGSKA (reference sequence). Trimming shortened V by 3 bases and J by 10 bases, and 9 bases separated the two germline ends. The CDR3 contains 11 residues. CDR3 sequence: CSARAEGKLFF. The CDR3 DNA is TGCAGTGCTAGGGCTGAAGGAAAACTGTTTTTT.

This clonotype turned up a few times. J is TRBJ2-5 and V is TRBV28, with a weak D call TRBD2 (6 bases). CDR1 MDHEN and CDR2 SYDVKM come from the germline V gene. This CDR3 region has 16 residues. V was clipped by 1 base and J by 2 bases, with 14 bases between them. The chain's CDR3 is CASSLYTGARQETQYF. The CDR3 coding sequence is TGTGCCAGCAGTTTATACACGGGAGCCCGACAAGAGACCCAGTACTTC.

This clonotype has at least ten counts. This chain connects TRBV20-1 to TRBJ1-5; D ambiguous. The CDR3 extends over 13 amino acids. V was shortened by 3 bases and J by 5 bases, with 11 bases between the two germline ends. Germline lookup yields CDR1 DFQATT and CDR2 SNEGSKA (reference sequence). DNA of the CDR3: TGCAGTGCTAGTGTAGGTCTCGATCAGCCCCAGCATTTT. Translating it yields CSASVGLDQPQHF.

Many counts were recorded for this clonotype. J is TRBJ2-1 and V is TRBV27; D is possibly TRBD1 or TRBD2 (6 bases each). The CDR3 contains 18 residues. V was cut by 4 bases and J by 0 bases, with 19 bases left in between. Germline V gives CDR1 MNHEY, CDR2 SMNVEV (reference sequence). Here the CDR3 DNA reads TGTGCCAGCAGTTGGCGGAGGGGGGTAAAAAGCTCCTACAATGAGCAGTTCTTC. Its protein product is CASSWRRGVKSSYNEQFF.

A few counts support this clonotype. The chain has TRBV7-8 and TRBJ2-7; 10 bases align to TRBD1. CDR1 and CDR2 from the germline V gene are SGHVS and FQNEAQ. The CDR3 has 16 amino acids. The V gene end was trimmed by 1 base and the J gene end by 2 bases; junction bases not matched to a gene: 5. CDR3 residues: CASSLGSGTGAYEQYF. CDR3 DNA sequence: TGTGCCAGCAGCTTAGGGTCCGGGACAGGGGCCTACGAGCAGTACTTC. The full variable domain, completed using reference TRBV7-8 and TRBJ2-7, is GAGVSQSPRYKVAKRGQDVALRCDPISGHVSLFWYQQALGQGPEFLTYFQNEAQLDKSGLPSDRFFAERPEGSVSTLKIQRTQQEDSAVYLCASSLGSGTGAYEQYFGPGTRLTVT.

A word on this clonotype: Given a much more abundant clone one base away, this may be a read error. The chain recombines TRBV28 with TRBJ2-1; D perhaps matches TRBD1 (6 bases). Trimming removed 5 bases at V and 13 bases at J, with 24 bases between. The CDR3 sequence is 15 residues long. The germline V gene encodes CDR1 MDHEN and CDR2 SYDVKM. CDR3 nucleotides: TGTGCCAGCAGTCCCCTCGAGCAGGGGAAAGAGACCCAGTTCTTC. This sequence encodes CASSPLEQGKETQFF. Together with reference TRBV28 and TRBJ2-1, the CDR3 gives the full variable domain: DVKVTQSSRYLVKRTGEKVFLECVQDMDHENMFWYRQDPGLGLRLIYFSYDVKMKEKGDIPEGYSVSREKKERFSLILESASTNQTSMYLCASSPLEQGKETQFFGPGTRLTVL.

This clonotype was seen a handful of times. The chain recombines TRBV2 with TRBJ2-7; either TRBD1 or TRBD2 may supply D (5 bases each). CDR3 size: 12 residues. V gave up 5 bases and J gave up 7 bases, with 12 bases separating them. Germline V gene data show CDR1 as SNHLY and CDR2 as FYNNEI. CDR3 DNA sequence: TGTGCCAGCAGTTCCACGGGGCGGGAGCAGTACTTC. It codes for CASSSTGREQYF.

This chain's CDR3 is CASSFTGTGSNEQFF. In DNA, the CDR3 is TGCGCCAGCAGCTTCACCGGGACAGGGTCTAATGAGCAGTTCTTC. The chain employs TRBV5-1 and TRBJ2-1; 9 bases fit TRBD1. With V trimmed by 2 bases and J by 7 bases, 7 bases remained unmatched. This CDR3 contains 15 residues. The germline V gene has CDR1 SGHRS and CDR2 YFSETQ.

This clonotype turned up a few times. The CDR3 DNA reads TGCAGTGCTGGAGGGGACGCCTACAATGAGCAGTTCTTC. Amino acid sequence: CSAGGDAYNEQFF. The rearrangement joins TRBV20-1 to TRBJ2-1; D is possibly TRBD2 (6 bases). This CDR3 is 13 amino acids long. The V and J ends lost 5 bases and 2 bases respectively, with 10 bases between them. Germline V CDR1 and CDR2: DFQATT, SNEGSKA (reference sequence).

This clonotype was detected a few times. This sequence joins TRBV10-3 and TRBJ1-1; no clear D gene. CDR1 and CDR2 (germline): ENHRY, SYGVKD. The V end was cut by 0 bases, the J end by 1 base, with 9 bases between. The CDR3 extends over 15 amino acids. CDR3 loop: CAISESRSANTEAFF. In DNA form, the CDR3 reads TGTGCCATCAGTGAGTCGAGGAGCGCGAACACTGAAGCTTTCTTT.

This clonotype has a handful of counts. CDR3 residues: CASSQALSLPRNEQFF. For the CDR3, the DNA is TGTGCCAGCAGCCAAGCCCTGTCGCTCCCTAGAAATGAGCAGTTCTTC. The chain carries TRBV27 and TRBJ2-1; D call uncertain. Trimming left V 6 bases short and J 7 bases short, with 22 bases between. This CDR3 spans 16 amino acids. Germline V gene sequence: CDR1 MNHEY, CDR2 SMNVEV (reference sequence).

In this sample, this clonotype turned up many times. The rearrangement uses TRBV6-2 or TRBV6-3 and TRBJ1-5; D uncertain. Per germline, CDR1 MNHEY and CDR2 SVGEGT. The CDR3 contains 14 residues. V was pared by 2 bases and J by 7 bases, with 12 bases between. CDR3 sequence: CASSYVDPTQPQHF. DNA for the CDR3: TGTGCCAGCAGTTACGTGGATCCAACGCAGCCCCAGCATTTT.

The chain uses TRBV20-1 and TRBJ2-6; D unresolved. The V gene lost 0 bases and the J gene lost 0 bases, with 3 bases spanning the gap. This CDR3 spans 14 amino acids. The germline CDR1 and CDR2 sequences are DFQATT and SNEGSKA (reference sequence). The CDR3 DNA is TGCAGTGCTAGAGATAGCTCTGGGGCCAACGTCCTGACTTTC. This sequence encodes CSARDSSGANVLTF.

The chain combines TRBV28 with TRBJ1-3; D unresolved. In germline, CDR1 is MDHEN, CDR2 SYDVKM. This CDR3 spans 15 amino acids. V was cut by 2 bases and J by 0 bases, with 8 bases left in between. In nucleotides, the CDR3 is TGTGCCAGCAGTTTAAGCCAGTACTCTGGAAACACCATATATTTT. It is translated as CASSLSQYSGNTIYF.

The V call is TRBV20-1, the J call TRBJ2-1; D may be TRBD2 (5 bases). There are 18 residues in the CDR3. The V and J ends lost 0 bases and 0 bases respectively, with 18 bases between them. From germline, CDR1 is DFQATT and CDR2 SNEGSKA (reference sequence). The CDR3 region has the DNA TGCAGTGCTAGAGATTTAGGCCTAGCCGGTAACTCCTACAATGAGCAGTTCTTC. This encodes CSARDLGLAGNSYNEQFF.